This T cell receptor beta chain was identified during a study of T cell changes during pregnancy in multiple sclerosis. Clones were read by immunoSEQ multiplex PCR, and TCRdb kept only the in-frame ones, dropping some. The data contain some 60,000 clones, 80% to 95% of them singletons. V gave up 7 bases and J gave up 4 bases, with 11 bases separating them. The CDR3 extends over 12 amino acids. Germline CDR1 SGHRS, CDR2 YFSETQ. This clone was detected only once. The chain joins TRBV5-1 to TRBJ1-1; D unresolved. This specimen was peripheral blood, taken in the third trimester of pregnancy. This clonotype was sampled from a female donor in good health, enrolled as a control in a pregnancy study. The CDR3 loop is CASAREGTEAFF. Here the CDR3 DNA reads TGCGCCAGCGCCCGGGAGGGCACTGAAGCTTTCTTT.